This T cell receptor beta chain was sequenced for a study of cytomegalovirus exposure and HLA in healthy donors. The study, taken as a whole, reports: Versus the approximately 670-donor mean, an Asian-associated ancestry cluster reportedly showed fewer N-insertions in a later analysis.

PCR primers comprised 60 Vbeta and 13 Jbeta primers. Method: immunoSEQ multiplex PCR; TCRdb's copy keeps in-frame clones and lacks some. The table shows around 100,000 clones, with about three quarters occurring only once. Points on this clone: Antigen unknown.

V lost 4 bases, J lost 13 bases, and 13 bases lay in between. This CDR3 is built from 12 residues. Germline values: CDR1 MNHEY, CDR2 SVGAGI. J is TRBJ1-4 and V is TRBV6-5, with TRBD1 as a possible D gene (6 bases). The sample was PBMCs. The receptor was isolated from a man between 60 and 70 years old in good health and CMV-seropositive. The CDR3 DNA is TGTGCCAGCAGTTTACCCAGGGGACCACTGTTTTTT. Protein product: CASSLPRGPLFF.